These 25 T cell receptor beta chains share one sample of origin, sequenced in a study of blood T cell repertoires in COVID-19 (dated by TCRdb to between 2020 and 2021). Library prep was done by the immunoSEQ multiplex PCR assay. The source is immuneACCESS, and TCRdb retained only in-frame sequences with V and J called. Part of the clones is not carried over; for the studies checked, unresolved V genes explain less than half of this, and the remainder is unexplained. The sample yields approximately 250,000 clones; around nine tenths were counted once. 8.5% to 9% of the sample is in the top ten clones. Sequencing used peripheral blood. These receptors originate from a man aged 40-49 years with active or convalescent COVID-19.

The V gene is TRBV7-2, the J gene TRBJ2-5; 10 bases align to TRBD2. This CDR3 contains 16 residues. The J segment lost 5 bases and the V segment lost 3 bases, leaving 9 bases of the junction unmatched. Germline CDR1 SGHTA, CDR2 FQGNSA. The CDR3 loop reads CASSLLAGVTGETQYF. CDR3 sequence (DNA): TGTGCCAGCAGCTTGCTAGCGGGAGTAACCGGGGAGACCCAGTACTTC.

The gene calls are TRBV15 and TRBJ1-5; the D is unclear. This CDR3 region has 13 residues. With 0 bases removed from V and 6 bases from J, the gap between germline ends came to 6 bases. CDR1 is LNHNV and CDR2 is YYDKDF in the germline V gene (reference sequence). This CDR3 is CATSRDPSQPQHF. CDR3 nucleotides: TGTGCCACCAGCAGAGATCCTTCTCAGCCCCAGCATTTT.

This chain links TRBV9 with TRBJ1-3; D unclear. CDR1 and CDR2 (germline): SGDLS, YYNGEE. The V and J ends lost 0 bases and 0 bases respectively, with 13 bases between them. CDR3 size: 17 residues. This CDR3 is CASSVAGTVSSGNTIYF. For the CDR3, the DNA is TGTGCCAGCAGCGTAGCTGGAACAGTCAGCTCTGGAAACACCATATATTTT.

The rearrangement uses TRBV10-2 and TRBJ2-5; 13 nucleotides agree with TRBD2. CDR1 is WSHSY and CDR2 is SAAADI in the germline V gene. Trimming took 6 bases from V and 4 from J; bases not matched to a gene: 11. The CDR3 loop spans 17 amino acids. The CDR3 reads CASRGLAGEVFLETQYF. CDR3 bases: TGCGCCAGCAGAGGACTAGCGGGAGAAGTTTTCTTAGAGACCCAGTACTTC.

This clone showed up just a few times. This chain links TRBV5-4 with TRBJ1-1; 11 bases map to TRBD1. From germline, CDR1 is SGHNT and CDR2 YYREEE (reference sequence). The CDR3 totals 15 residues. Trimming cost V 4 bases and J 3 bases; bases outside gene matches: 5. The CDR3 region has the DNA TGTGCCAGCAGCGGGACAGGGGGTCGGGACACTGAAGCTTTCTTT. Its translation: CASSGTGGRDTEAFF. The variable domain in full, with the rest retrieved from reference TRBV5-4 and TRBJ1-1, is ETGVTQSPTHLIKTRGQQVTLRCSSQSGHNTVSWYQQALGQGPQFIFQYYREEENGRGNFPPRFSGLQFPNYSSELNVNALELDDSALYLCASSGTGGRDTEAFFGQGTRLTVV.

This clone was detected once. The gene calls are TRBV6-5 and TRBJ2-2, with a possible D match to TRBD1 (5 bases). From germline, CDR1 is MNHEY and CDR2 SVGAGI. There are 15 residues in the CDR3. Trimming took off 5 bases at V and 2 bases at J, with 12 bases between the two ends. The CDR3 region is CASSLSGPNTGELFF. The DNA of the CDR3 is TGTGCCAGCAGTCTCTCAGGGCCCAACACCGGGGAGCTGTTTTTT.

The chain employs TRBV13 and TRBJ2-7, with D tentatively TRBD1 (6 bases). V lost 0 bases and J 3 bases, leaving 15 bases between the germline ends. From germline, CDR1 is PRHDT and CDR2 FYEKMQ (reference sequence). There are 16 residues in the CDR3. CDR3 nucleotides: TGTGCCAGCAGCTTAGGCCTGGGACAACGGGGCTACGAGCAGTACTTC. As protein: CASSLGLGQRGYEQYF.

The rearrangement uses TRBV11-3 and TRBJ2-5; D not resolved. The ends were cut back, 4 bases at V and 5 bases at J, with 17 bases in the middle. This CDR3 is built from 15 residues. The germline V gene has CDR1 SGHNT and CDR2 YENEEA. CDR3 sequence (DNA): TGTGCCAGCAGCTCGCGGTCGGGTAGGCGGGAGACCCAGTACTTC. Amino acid sequence: CASSSRSGRRETQYF.

CDR3 sequence: CASSLIREQFF. The DNA of the CDR3 is TGTGCCAGCAGCCTAATCCGTGAGCAGTTCTTC. The chain uses TRBV5-6 and TRBJ2-1, with D uncertain. Trimming removed 4 bases at V and 9 bases at J, with 8 bases between. Germline assignment: CDR1 SGHDT and CDR2 YYEEEE. The CDR3 is 11 residues long.

The V and J genes are TRBV12-3 or TRBV12-4 and TRBJ2-2; D remains ambiguous. The length of the CDR3 is 13 residues. Trimming cost V 2 bases and J 6 bases, with 7 bases left between them. In DNA, the CDR3 is TGTGCCAGCAGTTTAAAAGCGTCCGGGGAGCTGTTTTTT. As protein: CASSLKASGELFF.

The chain couples TRBV28 to TRBJ1-1; D unresolved. Germline-derived CDR1 and CDR2 are MDHEN and SYDVKM. The CDR3 extends over 14 amino acids. The V gene lost 6 bases and the J gene lost 1 base, with 12 bases spanning the gap. As DNA, the CDR3 is TGTGCCAGCAGACCGACACACCAGAACACTGAAGCTTTCTTT. It yields the protein CASRPTHQNTEAFF.

The J gene is TRBJ1-5, the V gene TRBV7-9; 9 bases match TRBD1. V lost 8 bases to trimming and J lost 2 bases; unmatched junction nucleotides: 4. This CDR3 contains 14 residues. Germline values: CDR1 SEHNR, CDR2 FQNEAQ (reference sequence). CDR3 bases: TGTGCCAGCCGGACAGGGGAGGGCAATCAGCCCCAGCATTTT. This gives the protein CASRTGEGNQPQHF.

This rearrangement joins TRBV5-1 to TRBJ1-6, with D perhaps TRBD1 (5 bases). Germline loops: CDR1 SGHRS, CDR2 YFSETQ. The CDR3 has 15 residues. Trimming removed 4 bases from V and 6 bases from J, with 14 bases in between. The CDR3 DNA sequence: TGCGCCAGCAGCCGAGGCAGGGCCGGTAATTCACCCCTCCACTTT. It yields the protein CASSRGRAGNSPLHF. Combining the CDR3 with reference TRBV5-1 and TRBJ1-6 gives the whole variable domain KAGVTQTPRYLIKTRGQQVTLSCSPISGHRSVSWYQQTPGQGLQFLFEYFSETQRNKGNFPGRFSGRQFSNSRSEMNVSTLELGDSALYLCASSRGRAGNSPLHFGNGTRLTVT.

The V call is TRBV19, the J call TRBJ1-1; 7 bases map to TRBD1. V shed 6 bases and J 1 base; nucleotides not matched to a gene: 11. The germline V gene has CDR1 LNHDA and CDR2 SQIVND (reference sequence). The CDR3 contains 16 residues. CDR3 region: CASRYGTARTNTEAFF. The CDR3 nucleotides read TGTGCCAGTAGATATGGGACAGCTAGGACGAACACTGAAGCTTTCTTT.

The rearrangement uses TRBV12-3 or TRBV12-4 and TRBJ1-5, with unresolved D. Trimming removed 2 bases from V and 4 bases from J, with 6 bases in between. The CDR3 has 13 amino acids. As DNA, the CDR3 is TGTGCCAGCAGTTTATCGCGGAATCAGCCCCAGCATTTT. Translating gives CASSLSRNQPQHF.

V gene TRBV12-3 or TRBV12-4 combines with J gene TRBJ1-1; TRBD1 is a possible D gene (5 bases). V gave up 5 bases and J gave up 10 bases, with 14 bases separating them. This CDR3 is 12 amino acids long. The CDR3 loop is CASSRALGGAFF. The CDR3 coding sequence is TGTGCCAGCAGTAGAGCCCTGGGGGGAGCTTTCTTT.

The V call is TRBV7-3, the J call TRBJ1-6; 9 bases are shared with TRBD1. V trimming: 0 bases; J trimming: 10 bases; junction bases outside the gene matches: 4. CDR3 size: 15 residues. CDR1 is SGHTA and CDR2 is FQGTGA in the germline V gene. The CDR3 reads CASSLTGTGNSPLHF. For the CDR3, the DNA is TGTGCCAGCAGCTTAACCGGGACAGGGAACTCACCCCTCCACTTT.

The chain carries TRBV30 and TRBJ1-2, with D unresolved. Looked up from germline, CDR1 is GTSNPN and CDR2 is SVGIG (reference sequence). Trimming pared 0 bases from V and 6 bases from J, leaving 11 bases between. CDR3 length: 13 residues. This CDR3 is CAWSVNLPNGYTF. The CDR3 nucleotides read TGTGCCTGGAGTGTAAACCTACCAAATGGCTACACCTTC.

As concerns this clone: Other DNA variants within this sample encode the same CDR3. V gene TRBV12-3 or TRBV12-4 combines with J gene TRBJ1-2; no firm D call. V lost 3 bases, J lost 5 bases, and 10 bases lay in between. The length of the CDR3 is 13 residues. CDR3 DNA sequence: TGTGCCAGCAGTTTTGCAGGCGGGTATGGCTACACCTTC. Its translation is CASSFAGGYGYTF.

The chain joins TRBV9 to TRBJ2-2; TRBD2 matches at 13 bases. This CDR3 is built from 15 residues. CDR1 and CDR2 from the germline V gene are SGDLS and YYNGEE. J gave up 5 bases and V 2 bases, and 0 bases lay outside the gene matches. CDR3 nucleotides: TGTGCCAGCAGCGTGACTAGCGGGGGGACCGGGGAGCTGTTTTTT. Protein sequence: CASSVTSGGTGELFF.

The rearrangement uses TRBV24-1 and TRBJ1-1; no clear D. Germline assignment: CDR1 KGHDR and CDR2 SFDVKD. The ends were cut back, 9 bases at V and 1 base at J, with 8 bases in the middle. The length of the CDR3 is 12 residues. CDR3 protein: CATGTANTEAFF. Written as DNA, the CDR3 is TGTGCCACCGGAACAGCGAACACTGAAGCTTTCTTT.

This sequence joins TRBV5-1 and TRBJ2-7, with 8 bases aligning to TRBD1. The trim removed 4 bases at V and 0 bases at J, leaving 9 bases unmatched. Germline V gives CDR1 SGHRS, CDR2 YFSETQ. The CDR3 length is 16 residues. CDR3 sequence reads: CASSPGTGSPSYEQYF. The CDR3 nucleotides read TGCGCCAGCAGCCCCGGGACAGGTTCCCCCTCCTACGAGCAGTACTTC.

This sequence joins TRBV7-9 and TRBJ2-3; D not resolved. Germline lookup yields CDR1 SEHNR and CDR2 FQNEAQ (reference sequence). Trimming left V 7 bases short and J 7 bases short, with 18 bases between. The CDR3 is made up of 14 amino acids. The CDR3 DNA reads TGTGCCAGCACCCAGAAATCTAGAGAAAATACGCAGTATTTT. Translated: CASTQKSRENTQYF. The variable domain in full, completed from reference TRBV7-9 and TRBJ2-3, reads DTGVSQNPRHKITKRGQNVTFRCDPISEHNRLYWYRQTLGQGPEFLTYFQNEAQLEKSRLLSDRFSAERPKGSFSTLEIQRTEQGDSAMYLCASTQKSRENTQYFGPGTRLTVL.

V gene TRBV5-5 combines with J gene TRBJ1-6, with TRBD1 as a possible D gene (6 bases). Between the trimmed V and J ends, which lost 6 bases and 4 bases, there was a span of 17 bases. This CDR3 is 16 amino acids long. The V gene's germline CDR1 is SGHKS and CDR2 YYEKEE (reference sequence). In DNA, the CDR3 is TGTGCCAGCACTCCGACAGGACCAAATTATAATTCACCCCTCCACTTT. This encodes CASTPTGPNYNSPLHF. The variable domain in full, with the rest retrieved from reference TRBV5-5 and TRBJ1-6, is DAGVTQSPTHLIKTRGQQVTLRCSPISGHKSVSWYQQVLGQGPQFIFQYYEKEERGRGNFPDRFSARQFPNYSSELNVNALLLGDSALYLCASTPTGPNYNSPLHFGNGTRLTVT.

The chain has TRBV6-5 and TRBJ2-7, with 10 bases that match TRBD1. The V gene's germline CDR1 is MNHEY and CDR2 SVGAGI. Trimming at V came to 4 bases and at J to 2 bases, leaving 5 bases not matched to a gene. This CDR3 region has 15 residues. The DNA for the CDR3 is TGTGCCAGCAGTTTAGGGACAGGGGTACCCTACGAGCAGTACTTC. Translated: CASSLGTGVPYEQYF.